This T cell receptor beta chain comes out of a study of blood T cell repertoires in COVID-19. Sequenced by immunoSEQ multiplex PCR; TCRdb stores in-frame clones only, minus some. The table has under 400,000 clones, approximately 89% seen once; the top ten hold 3% to 4%. The Seattle patients joined while their infection was active and were tracked longitudinally afterward. The CDR3 spans 14 residues. The ends lost 3 bases at V and 4 bases at J; junction bases unmatched: 4. Germline V gene data show CDR1 as KGHSH and CDR2 as LQKENI. Sequencing used peripheral blood. This chain uses TRBV18 with TRBJ1-2; TRBD1 aligns across 8 bases. This receptor was taken from a woman in her sixties with COVID-19, enrolled during active disease. CDR3 nucleotides: TGTGCCAGCTCACCGGGGGGACAGGTCTATGGCTACACCTTC. Its translation: CASSPGGQVYGYTF.